These 8 T cell receptor beta chains came from one sample sequenced in a study of blood T cell repertoires in COVID-19. The protocol was immunoSEQ multiplex PCR, while the TCRdb copy is restricted to in-frame clones and leaves out a portion. The sample lists over 250,000 clones, approximately 85% seen once, with approximately 11% in the top ten. The material sequenced was peripheral blood. The receptors originated from a woman in her 70s with acute or convalescent COVID-19.

The chain joins TRBV6-6 to TRBJ1-2, with D perhaps matching TRBD1 (6 bases). Germline V lookup: CDR1 MNHNY, CDR2 SVGAGI (reference sequence). Between the trimmed V and J ends, which lost 6 bases and 8 bases, there was a span of 16 bases. The CDR3 runs 13 residues. This chain's CDR3 is CASSPGRGGGYTF. In DNA, the CDR3 is TGTGCCAGCAGCCCAGGGAGGGGGGGAGGCTACACCTTC.

The chain combines TRBV7-9 with TRBJ2-3; D ambiguous. Germline V gene lookup returns CDR1 SEHNR and CDR2 FQNEAQ (reference sequence). Between the trimmed V and J ends, which lost 7 bases and 7 bases, there was a span of 9 bases. The CDR3 consists of 11 residues. CDR3 sequence: CASTLLNTQYF. The CDR3 DNA sequence: TGTGCCAGCACCCTCTTAAATACGCAGTATTTT.

The chain has TRBV7-9 and TRBJ2-3; 10 bases are a match to TRBD1. CDR3 length equals 17 residues. In germline, CDR1 is SEHNR, CDR2 FQNEAQ (reference sequence). V was clipped by 1 base and J by 7 bases; unmatched bases: 11. The CDR3 DNA reads as TGTGCCAGCAGCTTAGTCCCCGGGACAGGGGCCGAATATACGCAGTATTTT. It specifies CASSLVPGTGAEYTQYF.

This chain joins TRBV5-1 and TRBJ1-2, with 11 bases matching TRBD1. J gave up 5 bases and V 3 bases, and 6 bases lay outside the gene matches. CDR3 length equals 15 residues. Looked up from germline, CDR1 is SGHRS and CDR2 is YFSETQ. The CDR3 loop is CASSSGQGGRYGYTF. Here the CDR3 DNA reads TGCGCCAGCAGCTCGGGACAGGGGGGTAGATATGGCTACACCTTC.

V usage is TRBV30 and J usage is TRBJ2-1; TRBD1 matches at 9 bases. The CDR3 contains 13 residues. In germline, CDR1 is GTSNPN, CDR2 SVGIG (reference sequence). V lost 4 bases and J lost 8; bases outside the gene matches: 6. CDR3 sequence (DNA): TGTGCCTGGAAGATACAGGGGGCCGATGAGCAGTTCTTC. It specifies CAWKIQGADEQFF.

This chain joins TRBV6-1 and TRBJ2-3, with D perhaps TRBD2 (6 bases). Trimming shortened V by 3 bases and J by 3 bases, and 13 bases separated the two germline ends. CDR1 is MNHNS, CDR2 SASEGT, per germline. The CDR3 is 15 amino acids. CDR3 coding DNA: TGTGCCAGCAGTGATCGGGGGTTGGGAACAGATACGCAGTATTTT. Its protein is CASSDRGLGTDTQYF.

The V and J genes are TRBV12-3 or TRBV12-4 and TRBJ1-2, with D unresolved. The CDR3 sequence is 13 residues long. The V gene lost 6 bases and the J gene lost 5 bases, with 13 bases spanning the gap. The DNA for the CDR3 is TGTGCCAGCAGACCCTCGGGGTCGTATGGCTACACCTTC. It specifies CASRPSGSYGYTF.

This chain's CDR3 is CASSFINTEAFF. Here the CDR3 DNA reads TGTGCCAGCAGCTTTATTAACACTGAAGCTTTCTTT. The chain links TRBV5-4 to TRBJ1-1; D not resolved. This CDR3 region has 12 residues. Trimming shortened V by 2 bases and J by 2 bases, and 4 bases separated the two germline ends. From germline, CDR1 is SGHNT and CDR2 YYREEE (reference sequence).